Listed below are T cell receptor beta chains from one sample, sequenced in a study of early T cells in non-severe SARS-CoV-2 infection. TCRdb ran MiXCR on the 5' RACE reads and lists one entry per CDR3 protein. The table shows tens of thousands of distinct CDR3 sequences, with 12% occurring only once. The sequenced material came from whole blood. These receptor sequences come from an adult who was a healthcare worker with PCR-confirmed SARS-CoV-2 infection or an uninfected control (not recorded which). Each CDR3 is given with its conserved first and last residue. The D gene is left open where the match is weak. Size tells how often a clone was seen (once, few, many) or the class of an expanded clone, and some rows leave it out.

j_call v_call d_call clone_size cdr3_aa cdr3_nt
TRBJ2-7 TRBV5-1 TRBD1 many CASSPRTGDYEQYF TGCGCCAGCAGCCCGCGGACAGGGGACTACGAGCAGTACTTC
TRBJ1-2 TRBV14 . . CASSQGGSGALIGYTF TGTGCCAGCAGCCAAGGGGGCTCGGGGGCGCTCATTGGCTACACCTTC
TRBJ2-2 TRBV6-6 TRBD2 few CASSRLAEGTGELFF TGTGCCAGCAGTCGCCTAGCGGAGGGGACCGGGGAGCTGTTTTTT
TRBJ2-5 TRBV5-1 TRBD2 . CATKETAGKETQYF TGCGCCACAAAGGAAACAGCGGGGAAAGAGACCCAGTACTTC
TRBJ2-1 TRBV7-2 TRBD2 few CASSLMASSGRNEQFF TGTGCCAGCAGCTTAATGGCCTCTAGCGGGAGGAATGAGCAGTTCTTC
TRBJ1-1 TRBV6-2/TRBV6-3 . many CASSYAGRNTEAFF TGTGCCAGCAGTTATGCCGGCAGGAACACTGAAGCTTTCTTT
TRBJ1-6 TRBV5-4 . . CASSLGHPNSPLHF TGTGCCAGCAGCTTGGGACACCCCAATTCACCCCTCCACTTT
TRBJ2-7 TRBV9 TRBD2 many CASSVATGGYEQYF TGTGCCAGCAGCGTAGCTACCGGGGGGTACGAGCAGTACTTC
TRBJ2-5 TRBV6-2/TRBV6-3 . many CASSYPGTPDGTQYF TGTGCCAGCAGTTACCCTGGGACACCGGACGGGACCCAGTACTTC
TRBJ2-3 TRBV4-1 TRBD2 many CASRFGGLAGVGDTQYF TGCGCCAGCAGGTTCGGGGGACTAGCGGGAGTGGGAGATACGCAGTATTTT
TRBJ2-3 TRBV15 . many CATSRGFLGTDTQYF TGTGCCACCAGCAGAGGGTTTCTAGGAACAGATACGCAGTATTTT
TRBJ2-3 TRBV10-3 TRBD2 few CAISVLAGGLTDTQYF TGTGCCATCAGTGTACTAGCGGGGGGACTCACAGATACGCAGTATTTT
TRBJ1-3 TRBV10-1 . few CASSEGWTFGNTIYF TGCGCCAGCAGTGAAGGATGGACATTTGGAAACACCATATATTTT
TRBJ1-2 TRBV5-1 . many CASSLDLLGGYTF TGCGCCAGCAGCTTGGATCTATTGGGGGGCTACACCTTC
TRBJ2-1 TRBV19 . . CASSIGTVNEQFF TGTGCCAGTAGTATCGGTACTGTGAATGAGCAGTTCTTC
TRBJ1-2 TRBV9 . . CASSPFEAELYGYTF TGTGCCAGCAGCCCCTTCGAGGCAGAACTATATGGCTACACCTTC
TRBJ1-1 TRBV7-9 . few CASSSTAGRIHPTEAFF TGTGCCAGCAGCTCTACTGCAGGGCGCATCCATCCAACTGAAGCTTTCTTT